This T cell receptor beta chain comes out of a study of cytomegalovirus exposure and HLA in healthy donors. Broader study findings: Using the classifier, cytomegalovirus status was reportedly diagnosed with high specificity and sensitivity. Researchers left out some V segments, among them TRBV6-2 and TRBV6-3, as indistinguishable. With later analysis, a missense DCLRE1C variant became linked to TCR beta V- and J-gene trimming.

Germline V lookup: CDR1 SGHTA, CDR2 FQGTGA. With 5 bases clipped from V and 0 bases from J, the junction kept 7 bases outside the gene matches. The CDR3 runs to 17 residues. Amplification used 60 Vbeta primers and 13 Jbeta primers. Here immunoSEQ multiplex PCR was the method, and the copy in TCRdb shows in-frame clones only, minus some. Among 100,000 to 150,000 clones listed, approximately 75% were seen once. Turning to this clone: Its antigen remains unknown.

The source of this sequence is a man aged 30 to 39 in good health and CMV-seronegative. The J gene is TRBJ2-1, the V gene TRBV7-3; TRBD1 agrees at 10 bases. Sequencing input: PBMCs. This CDR3 reads CASSPGTGAGSYNEQFF. The CDR3 bases are TGTGCCAGCAGCCCAGGGACAGGGGCAGGCTCCTACAATGAGCAGTTCTTC. The full variable domain, in which reference TRBV7-3 and TRBJ2-1 provide the parts outside the CDR3, is GAGVSQTPSNKVTEKGKYVELRCDPISGHTALYWYRQSLGQGPEFLIYFQGTGAADDSGLPNDRFFAVRPEGSVSTLKIQRTERGDSAVYLCASSPGTGAGSYNEQFFGPGTRLTVL.